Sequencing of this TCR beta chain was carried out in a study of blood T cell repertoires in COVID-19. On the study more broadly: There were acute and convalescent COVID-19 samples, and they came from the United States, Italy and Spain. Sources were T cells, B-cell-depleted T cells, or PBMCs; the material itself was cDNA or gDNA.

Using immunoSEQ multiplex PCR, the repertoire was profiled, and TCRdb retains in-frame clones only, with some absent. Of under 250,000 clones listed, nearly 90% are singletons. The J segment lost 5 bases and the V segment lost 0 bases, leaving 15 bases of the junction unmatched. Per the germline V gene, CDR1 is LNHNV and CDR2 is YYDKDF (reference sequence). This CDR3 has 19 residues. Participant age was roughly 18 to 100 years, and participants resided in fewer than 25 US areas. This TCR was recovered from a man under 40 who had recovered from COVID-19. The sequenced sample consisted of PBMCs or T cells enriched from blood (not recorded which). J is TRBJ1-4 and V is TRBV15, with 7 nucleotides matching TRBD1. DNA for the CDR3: TGTGCCACCAGCAGAGATCTAGACAGGGCCACTACCAGGAATGAAAAACTGTTTTTT. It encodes CATSRDLDRATTRNEKLFF.